This TCR beta chain was sequenced in a study of cytomegalovirus exposure and HLA in healthy donors. Findings and caveats of the study: Productive status was seen about 90% or about 30% of the time for most TCR beta V segments in an earlier analysis.

There are 14 residues in the CDR3. Trimming took 1 base from V and 1 from J, leaving 6 bases between them. CDR1 SGHTA and CDR2 FQGNSA come from the germline V gene. With regard to this clone: Its target is unknown.

This PCR relied on a set of 60 Vbeta primers and 13 Jbeta primers. Clones were read by immunoSEQ multiplex PCR, and TCRdb kept only the in-frame ones, dropping some. The repertoire holds about 130,000 clones, with around 83% as singletons. Sequenced input: PBMCs. This TCR was sampled from a woman aged 18-29 years in good health and CMV-seropositive. This chain connects TRBV7-2 to TRBJ2-3, with D perhaps matching TRBD1 (5 bases). The CDR3 loop is CASSLEGGTDTQYF. Written as DNA, the CDR3 is TGTGCCAGCAGCTTAGAAGGGGGCACAGATACGCAGTATTTT. Full variable domain (remainder filled in from reference TRBV7-2 and TRBJ2-3): GAGVSQSPSNKVTEKGKDVELRCDPISGHTALYWYRQSLGQGLEFLIYFQGNSAPDKSGLPSDRFSAERTGGSVSTLTIQRTQQEDSAVYLCASSLEGGTDTQYFGPGTRLTVL.